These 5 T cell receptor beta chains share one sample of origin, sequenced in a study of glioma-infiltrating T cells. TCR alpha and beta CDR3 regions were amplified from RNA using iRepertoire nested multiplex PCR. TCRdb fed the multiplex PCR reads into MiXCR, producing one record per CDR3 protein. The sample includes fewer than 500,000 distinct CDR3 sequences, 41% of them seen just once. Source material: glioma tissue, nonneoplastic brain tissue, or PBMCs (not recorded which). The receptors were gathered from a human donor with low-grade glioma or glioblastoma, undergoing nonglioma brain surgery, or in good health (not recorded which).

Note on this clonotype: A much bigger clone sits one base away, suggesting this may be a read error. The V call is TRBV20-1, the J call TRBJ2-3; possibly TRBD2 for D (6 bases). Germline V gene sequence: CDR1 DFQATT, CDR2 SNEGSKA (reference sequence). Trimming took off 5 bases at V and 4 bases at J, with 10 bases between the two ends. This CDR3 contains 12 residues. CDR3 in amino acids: CSAGDFPDTQYF. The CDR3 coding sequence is TGCAGTGCTGGGGACTTCCCAGATACGCAGTATTTT.

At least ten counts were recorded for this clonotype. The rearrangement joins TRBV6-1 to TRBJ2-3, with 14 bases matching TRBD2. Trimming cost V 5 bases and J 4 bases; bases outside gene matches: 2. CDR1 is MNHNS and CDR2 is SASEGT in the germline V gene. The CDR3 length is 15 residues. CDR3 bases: TGTGCCAGCAGTCAGACTAGCGGGAGGGCAGATACGCAGTATTTT. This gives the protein CASSQTSGRADTQYF.

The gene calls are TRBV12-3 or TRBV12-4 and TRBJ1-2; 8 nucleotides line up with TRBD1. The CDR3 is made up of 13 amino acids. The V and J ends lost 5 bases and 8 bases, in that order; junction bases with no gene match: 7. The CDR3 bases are TGTGCCAGCAGTCCCCGGACAGGGCGAGGCTACACCTTC. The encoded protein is CASSPRTGRGYTF.

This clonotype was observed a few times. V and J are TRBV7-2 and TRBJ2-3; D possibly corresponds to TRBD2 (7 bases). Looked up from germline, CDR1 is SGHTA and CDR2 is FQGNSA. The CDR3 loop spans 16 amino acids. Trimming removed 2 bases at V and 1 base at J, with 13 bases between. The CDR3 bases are TGTGCCAGCAGCTTAAACCGGGGGGCGGGCACAGATACGCAGTATTTT. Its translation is CASSLNRGAGTDTQYF. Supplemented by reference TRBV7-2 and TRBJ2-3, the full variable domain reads GAGVSQSPSNKVTEKGKDVELRCDPISGHTALYWYRQSLGQGLEFLIYFQGNSAPDKSGLPSDRFSAERTGGSVSTLTIQRTQQEDSAVYLCASSLNRGAGTDTQYFGPGTRLTVL.

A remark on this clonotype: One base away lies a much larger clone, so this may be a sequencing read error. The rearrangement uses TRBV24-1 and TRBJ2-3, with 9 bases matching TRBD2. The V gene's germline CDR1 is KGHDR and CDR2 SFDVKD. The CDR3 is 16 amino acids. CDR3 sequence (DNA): TGTGCCACCAGTGATTTTGCCGGGACTAGCACAGGTACGCAGTATTTT. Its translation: CATSDFAGTSTGTQYF.